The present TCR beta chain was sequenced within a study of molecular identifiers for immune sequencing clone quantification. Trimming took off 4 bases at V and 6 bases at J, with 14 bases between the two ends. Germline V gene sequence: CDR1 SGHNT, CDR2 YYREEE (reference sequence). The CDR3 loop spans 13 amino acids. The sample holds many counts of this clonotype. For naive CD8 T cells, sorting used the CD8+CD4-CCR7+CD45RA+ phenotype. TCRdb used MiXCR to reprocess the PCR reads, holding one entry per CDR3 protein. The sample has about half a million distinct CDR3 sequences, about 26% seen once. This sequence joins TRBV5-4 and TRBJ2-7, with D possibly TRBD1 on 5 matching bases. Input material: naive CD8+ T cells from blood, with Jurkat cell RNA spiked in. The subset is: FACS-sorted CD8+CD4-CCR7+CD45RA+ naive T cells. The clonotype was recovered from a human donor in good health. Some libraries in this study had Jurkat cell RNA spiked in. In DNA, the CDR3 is TGTGCCAGCAGCCCCCGCCAGGGCAGCGAGCAGTACTTC. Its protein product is CASSPRQGSEQYF. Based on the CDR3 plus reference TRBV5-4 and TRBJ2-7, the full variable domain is ETGVTQSPTHLIKTRGQQVTLRCSSQSGHNTVSWYQQALGQGPQFIFQYYREEENGRGNFPPRFSGLQFPNYSSELNVNALELDDSALYLCASSPRQGSEQYFGPGTRLTVT.